A selection of T cell receptor beta chains follows, all from one sample in a study of cytotoxic CD8 clonotypes in ibrutinib-treated CLL. Profiled with immunoSEQ multiplex PCR; TCRdb holds only in-frame clones, not every one. The table has more than 25,000 clones, 76% seen once. The sample in question was PBMCs, obtained after 36 months of ibrutinib treatment. These receptors were obtained from a human donor with chronic lymphocytic leukemia. Each CDR3 is given with its conserved first and last residue. D genes are given only for firm matches. Expanded clones get a size class; other rows say once, few or many, or leave the size out.

TRBJ2-1,-,TRBD1,TRBV27,CASSEDREVVF,TGTGCCAGCAGTGAGGACAGGGAAGTGGTCTTC
TRBJ1-4,-,-,TRBV5-1,CASSSPGGSEKLFF,TGCGCCAGCAGCTCCCCAGGAGGTAGTGAAAAACTGTTTTTT
TRBJ2-7,-,-,TRBV2,CASSEGAVSSYEQYF,TGTGCCAGCAGTGAAGGAGCGGTAAGCTCCTACGAGCAGTACTTC
TRBJ2-2,-,TRBD1,TRBV4-3,CASSTGGTNTGELFF,TGCGCCAGCAGCACAGGGGGGACAAACACCGGGGAGCTGTTTTTT
TRBJ2-5,-,TRBD1,TRBV4-1,CASSHSGTAETQYF,TGCGCCAGCAGCCATTCCGGGACAGCAGAGACCCAGTACTTC
TRBJ1-6,-,-,TRBV15,CATSRVEGSYNSPLHF,TGTGCCACCAGCAGAGTTGAGGGCTCCTATAATTCACCCCTCCACTTT
TRBJ1-5,-,-,TRBV9,CASNPGGDQPQHF,TGTGCCAGCAACCCGGGGGGGGATCAGCCCCAGCATTTT
TRBJ2-1,-,TRBD2,TRBV7-6,CASSLGASGGNTYNEQFF,TGTGCCAGCAGCTTAGGGGCTAGCGGGGGGAATACCTACAATGAGCAGTTCTTC
TRBJ1-6,once,-,TRBV2,CASSALGSGNSPLHF,TGTGCCAGCAGTGCGCTGGGGTCCGGTAATTCACCCCTCCACTTT
TRBJ2-5,-,-,TRBV11-2,CASSLDFEGGQETQYF,TGTGCCAGCAGCTTAGATTTTGAAGGGGGCCAAGAGACCCAGTACTTC
TRBJ1-1,once,-,TRBV29-1,CSVENLLNTEAFF,TGCAGCGTTGAAAACTTGCTGAACACTGAAGCTTTCTTT
TRBJ2-2,-,-,TRBV9,CASSTAGELFF,TGTGCCAGTTCGACCGCCGGGGAGCTGTTTTTT
TRBJ2-3,-,TRBD2,TRBV5-1,CASSLRGSGGDTQYF,TGCGCCAGCAGCTTGCGTGGTAGCGGGGGCGATACGCAGTATTTT
TRBJ2-5,-,TRBD1,TRBV2,CASSEWDRQETQYF,TGTGCCAGCAGTGAGTGGGACAGACAAGAGACCCAGTACTTC
TRBJ2-1,-,TRBD1,TRBV5-1,CASSPGTAGDEQFF,TGCGCCAGCAGCCCGGGGACAGCCGGAGATGAGCAGTTCTTC
TRBJ2-1,-,-,TRBV7-9,CASSLGGESGFF,TGTGCCAGCAGCTTAGGAGGGGAGTCGGGGTTCTTC
TRBJ2-7,few,-,TRBV6-5,CASSYSRVESGQYF,TGTGCCAGCAGTTACTCGAGGGTAGAGTCTGGGCAGTACTTC